The next 8 T cell receptor beta chains were all read from a single sample in a study of cytomegalovirus exposure and HLA in healthy donors. Clones were sequenced by immunoSEQ multiplex PCR, and TCRdb holds only the in-frame ones, with some missing. The table records 250,000 to 300,000 clones, roughly 85% of them present only once. The sequencing sample was made of PBMCs. These receptors were obtained from a woman under 30 in good health and CMV-seronegative.

The chain carries TRBV5-1 and TRBJ2-3; 15 bases are shared with TRBD2. The V gene end was trimmed by 0 bases and the J gene end by 4 bases; junction bases not matched to a gene: 9. Per germline, CDR1 SGHRS and CDR2 YFSETQ. The CDR3 contains 19 residues. Written as DNA, the CDR3 is TGCGCCAGCAGCTTGGGGGGACTAGCGGGAGGCCTCGGGCCAGATACGCAGTATTTT. Protein: CASSLGGLAGGLGPDTQYF.

The chain carries TRBV6-6 and TRBJ1-3; D unclear. V was shortened by 8 bases and J by 4 bases, with 15 bases between the two germline ends. CDR1 is MNHNY and CDR2 is SVGAGI in the germline V gene (reference sequence). The CDR3 extends over 14 amino acids. This CDR3 reads CASLPPFGGNTIYF. Written as DNA, the CDR3 is TGTGCCAGCCTTCCCCCTTTCGGGGGAAACACCATATATTTT.

For the CDR3, the DNA is TGTGCCAGCAGCCCGAGTACCTACGAGCAGTACTTC. Protein sequence: CASSPSTYEQYF. V and J are TRBV7-2 and TRBJ2-7; D call uncertain. The CDR3 sequence is 12 residues long. V was trimmed by 5 bases and J by 2 bases, leaving 7 bases between them. Germline V gives CDR1 SGHTA, CDR2 FQGNSA. The full variable domain, in which reference TRBV7-2 and TRBJ2-7 provide the parts outside the CDR3, is GAGVSQSPSNKVTEKGKDVELRCDPISGHTALYWYRQSLGQGLEFLIYFQGNSAPDKSGLPSDRFSAERTGGSVSTLTIQRTQQEDSAVYLCASSPSTYEQYFGPGTRLTVT.

This rearrangement joins TRBV5-1 to TRBJ1-1, with 7 bases aligning to TRBD1. CDR1 and CDR2 from the germline V gene are SGHRS and YFSETQ. After removal of 4 bases from V and 5 bases from J, the junction contained 17 bases not matched to a gene. The CDR3 extends over 17 amino acids. The CDR3 spells CASSHNRQGKAVTEAFF. The CDR3, as DNA: TGCGCCAGCAGCCACAACCGACAGGGTAAGGCTGTGACTGAAGCTTTCTTT.

The J gene is TRBJ1-5, the V gene TRBV6-1, with D possibly being TRBD1 (5 bases). Germline CDR1 and CDR2: MNHNS and SASEGT. V was trimmed by 6 bases and J by 1 base, leaving 7 bases between them. CDR3 length: 13 amino acids. DNA for the CDR3: TGTGCCAGCAGGAGACAGAGCAATCAGCCCCAGCATTTT. Translated, it gives CASRRQSNQPQHF.

The rearrangement joins TRBV5-1 to TRBJ2-2; the D gene is possibly TRBD1 (6 bases). V was cut by 2 bases and J by 4 bases, with 9 bases left in between. Germline CDR1 reads SGHRS; CDR2 reads YFSETQ. The CDR3 runs 14 residues. DNA for the CDR3: TGCGCCAGCAGCTTCACAGGGCCCACCGGGGAGCTGTTTTTT. Its translation is CASSFTGPTGELFF.

The chain combines TRBV2 with TRBJ1-5; 7 nucleotides match TRBD1. The V gene's germline CDR1 is SNHLY and CDR2 FYNNEI. This CDR3 contains 14 residues. The V gene end was trimmed by 7 bases and the J gene end by 1 base; junction bases not matched to a gene: 4. The CDR3 nucleotides are TGTGCCAGCAAACAGACAGGGAGCAATCAGCCCCAGCATTTT. It specifies CASKQTGSNQPQHF.

The chain employs TRBV7-2 and TRBJ1-1; 7 nucleotides agree with TRBD1. Germline loops: CDR1 SGHTA, CDR2 FQGNSA. CDR3 length: 13 amino acids. The V gene end was trimmed by 2 bases and the J gene end by 5 bases; junction bases not matched to a gene: 2. Here the CDR3 DNA reads TGTGCCAGCAGCTTATACAGGGGAACTGAAGCTTTCTTT. Its translation is CASSLYRGTEAFF.